One and the same sample provided the 3 T cell receptor beta chains below, sequenced in a study of regulatory T cells in long-lasting Graves disease. iRepertoire HTBI primers and Arm-PCR of CDR3 regions built TCR beta libraries. TCRdb called the multiplex PCR reads again in MiXCR, with one record for every CDR3 protein. Found here are over 500,000 distinct CDR3 sequences, around 17% of them singletons; the top ten hold around a sixth. Specified time point: newly diagnosed GD, antithyroid drugs for less than 3 months. PBMC RNA served as the TCR library source. Separately, the same data were catalogued under a study of T cells in Graves' hyperthyroidism and ophthalmopathy.

The material was peripheral blood mononuclear cells (PBMCs), obtained at new diagnosis, from a patient treated with antithyroid drugs. Receptors originate from a woman in her 30s with Graves disease.

The chain employs TRBV3-1 and TRBJ1-3; D not resolved. V shed 2 bases and J shed 0 bases, with 11 bases lying between them. The CDR3 has 16 residues. CDR1 is LGHDT and CDR2 is YNNKEL in the germline V gene (reference sequence). CDR3 coding DNA: TGTGCCAGCAGCCAAAGGAAGAAGATCTCTGGAAACACCATATATTTT. Its translation: CASSQRKKISGNTIYF.

Many counts were recorded for this clonotype. J is TRBJ2-1 and V is TRBV12-3 or TRBV12-4, with D unresolved. The germline V and J ends were trimmed by 4 bases and 7 bases, with 8 bases remaining between them. The CDR3 length is 12 residues. DNA of the CDR3: TGTGCCAGCAGTTATCCCCGAAATGAGCAGTTCTTC. Its translation: CASSYPRNEQFF.

The chain is built from TRBV30 and TRBJ2-5; D is uncertain. In germline, CDR1 is GTSNPN, CDR2 SVGIG (reference sequence). This CDR3 is built from 13 residues. Trimming shortened V by 2 bases and J by 2 bases, and 9 bases separated the two germline ends. The CDR3 reads CAWSMGRQETQYF. DNA of the CDR3: TGTGCCTGGAGTATGGGCAGACAAGAGACCCAGTACTTC.